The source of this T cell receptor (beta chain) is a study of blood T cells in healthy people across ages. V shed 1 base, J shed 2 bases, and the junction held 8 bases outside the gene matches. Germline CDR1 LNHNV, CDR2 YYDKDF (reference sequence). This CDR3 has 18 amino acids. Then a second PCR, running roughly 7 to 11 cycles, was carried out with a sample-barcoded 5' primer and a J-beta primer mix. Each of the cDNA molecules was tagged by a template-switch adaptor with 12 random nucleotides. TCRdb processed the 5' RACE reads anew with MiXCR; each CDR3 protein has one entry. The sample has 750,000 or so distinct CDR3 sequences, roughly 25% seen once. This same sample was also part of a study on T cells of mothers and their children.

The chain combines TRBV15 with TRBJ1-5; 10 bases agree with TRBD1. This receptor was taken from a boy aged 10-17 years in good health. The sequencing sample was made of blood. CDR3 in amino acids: CATSRVRGQGKGNQPQHF. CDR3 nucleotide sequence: TGTGCCACCAGCAGAGTTAGGGGACAGGGGAAGGGCAATCAGCCCCAGCATTTT. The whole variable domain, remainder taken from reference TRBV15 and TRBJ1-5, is DAMVIQNPRYQVTQFGKPVTLSCSQTLNHNVMYWYQQKSSQAPKLLFHYYDKDFNNEADTPDNFQSRRPNTSFCFLDIRSPGLGDTAMYLCATSRVRGQGKGNQPQHFGDGTRLSIL.